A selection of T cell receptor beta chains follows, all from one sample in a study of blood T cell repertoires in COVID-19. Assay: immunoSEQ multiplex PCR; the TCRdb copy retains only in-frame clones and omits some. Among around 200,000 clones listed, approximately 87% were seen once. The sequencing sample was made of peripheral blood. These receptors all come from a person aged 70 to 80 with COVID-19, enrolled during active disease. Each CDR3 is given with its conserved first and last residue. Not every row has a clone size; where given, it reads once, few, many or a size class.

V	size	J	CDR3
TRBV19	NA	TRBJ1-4	CASSFGMANEKLFF
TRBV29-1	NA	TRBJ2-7	CSGAQTGTTYEQYF
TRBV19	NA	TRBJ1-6	CASSINGFSDSPLHF
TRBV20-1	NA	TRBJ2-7	CSASQGGEQYF
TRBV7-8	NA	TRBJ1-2	CASSPRSAGGDYGYTF
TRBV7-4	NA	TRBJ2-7	CASSYGQASSYEQYF
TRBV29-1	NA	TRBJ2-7	CSVGGDAGYEQYF
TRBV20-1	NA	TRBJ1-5	CSASIGGRQPQHF
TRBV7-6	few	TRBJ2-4	CASSLLAGGPVGKNIQYF
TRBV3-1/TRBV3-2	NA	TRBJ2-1	CASSQGTGTLYNEQFF
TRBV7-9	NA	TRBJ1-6	CASSLPKVGGISPLHF
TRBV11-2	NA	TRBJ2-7	CASSSSGSSYEQYF
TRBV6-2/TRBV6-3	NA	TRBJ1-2	CASSLSQTGNYGYTF
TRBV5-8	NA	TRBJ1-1	CASSDSPGYSEAFF
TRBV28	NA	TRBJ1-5	CASNSGQGNQPQHF
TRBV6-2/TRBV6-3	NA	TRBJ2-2	CASSLSGVSTGELFF
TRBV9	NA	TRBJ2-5	CASSAPGLMGAETQYF
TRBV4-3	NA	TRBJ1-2	CASSQDLADRGYGYTF
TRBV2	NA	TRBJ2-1	CASRTSGGGNEQFF
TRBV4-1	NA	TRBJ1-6	CASSQLGPGPLHF
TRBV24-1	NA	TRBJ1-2	CATSDLDSPNGYTF
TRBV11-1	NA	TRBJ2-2	CASSLVSVSNTGELFF
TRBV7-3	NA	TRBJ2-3	CASSLSGGQGGTQYF
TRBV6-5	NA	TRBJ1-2	CASSKDRGYGYTF
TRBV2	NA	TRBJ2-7	CASSVRGRADEQYF
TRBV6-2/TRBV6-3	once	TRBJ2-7	CASSRHALAGGYEQYF
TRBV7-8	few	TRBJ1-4	CASGDTTGTNEKLFF
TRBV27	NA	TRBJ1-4	CASSTVLNEKLFF
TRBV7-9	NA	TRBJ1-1	CASSSTGGPLNTEAFF
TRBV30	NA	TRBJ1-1	CAWVQNTEAFF
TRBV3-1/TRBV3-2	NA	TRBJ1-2	CASSQGDSVYGYTF
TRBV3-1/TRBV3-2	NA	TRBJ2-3	CASSHSRDSAQYF
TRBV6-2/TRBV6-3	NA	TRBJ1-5	CASSPTGRGRVGQPQHF
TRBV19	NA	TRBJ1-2	CASRSSGTGRGYTF
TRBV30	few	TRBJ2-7	CAWSASGRVDEQYF
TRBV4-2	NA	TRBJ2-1	CASSQAGLAGVIEQFF
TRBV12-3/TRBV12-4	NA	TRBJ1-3	CASSFFVSNTIYF
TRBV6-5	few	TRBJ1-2	CASSYSTGNGYTF
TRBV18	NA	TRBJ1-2	CASSPEHRDGYTF
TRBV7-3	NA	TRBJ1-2	CASSLGGGQGYTF
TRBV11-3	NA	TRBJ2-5	CASSSRVQETQYF
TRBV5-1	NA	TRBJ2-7	CASSSTGNPYEQYF
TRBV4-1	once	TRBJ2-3	CASSQSPSGYTDTQYF
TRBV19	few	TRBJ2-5	CASSPGQRRETQYF
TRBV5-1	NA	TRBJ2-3	CASSLSGLAGVTSTDTQYF
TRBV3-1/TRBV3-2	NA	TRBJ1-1	CASSQGPGGRANTEAFF
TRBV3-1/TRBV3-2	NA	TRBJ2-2	CASSPQTGELFF
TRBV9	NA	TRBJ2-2	CASSATGAPTGELFF
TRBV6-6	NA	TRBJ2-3	CASSPSGQGWEDTQYF